This T cell receptor (beta chain) was profiled in a study of tumor-infiltrating lymphocytes in oesophageal squamous cell carcinoma. Trimming shortened V by 2 bases and J by 7 bases, and 18 bases separated the two germline ends. This CDR3 comprises 15 residues. Germline CDR1 is SGHVS and CDR2 is FNYEAQ. MiXCR, applied by TCRdb to the PCR reads, yields one record per CDR3 protein. The table has under 20,000 distinct CDR3 sequences, approximately 40% seen once. This clonotype was obtained from a male donor with esophageal squamous cell carcinoma. The specimen sequenced was esophageal tumor tissue. The gene calls are TRBV7-6 and TRBJ2-7, with D perhaps matching TRBD1 or TRBD2 (7 bases each). The chain's CDR3 is CASSLQGGQYNEQYF. In nucleotides, the CDR3 is TGTGCCAGCAGCTTACAGGGGGGGCAGTACAATGAGCAGTACTTC.